The sequence of this TCR beta chain was determined in a study of T-cell memory formation after mild COVID-19. Looking at the study overall: Largely, TCR clusters stayed within a single donor. Points from the study as a whole: Contracting clones, day 15 to 85, had balanced CD4/CD8, and later expanders favored CD4+. Some responding clones appeared in pre-infection memory, suggesting cross-reactive memory joined.

CDR1 is SGHTA, CDR2 FQGNSA, per germline. Trimming cost V 4 bases and J 3 bases, with 18 bases left between them. The CDR3 runs to 17 residues. In its sample, this clonotype was seen many times. The antigen is not known. UMIs and sample barcodes were carried by the TCR alpha and TCR beta cDNA libraries that 5'RACE produced using constant-segment primers. TCRdb ran MiXCR on the 5' RACE reads and lists one entry per CDR3 protein. This repertoire shows a few hundred thousand distinct CDR3 sequences, more than 13% found once; its top ten account for roughly a fifth. Sequencing was performed on PBMCs or a T cell subset sorted from them (not recorded which). The TCR originated in a man younger than 35 who had mild COVID-19 (a few samples of this study predate the infection). Cell type and time point are not known. This sequence joins TRBV7-2 and TRBJ2-2, with D perhaps TRBD1 (6 bases). The CDR3, as DNA: TGTGCCAGCAGCTCCCCAGATGGGGGCTGGTACACCGGGGAGCTGTTTTTT. Its translation: CASSSPDGGWYTGELFF.